These T cell receptor beta chains were read from a single sample in a study of regulatory T cells in long-lasting Graves disease. One entry per CDR3 protein, called by TCRdb with MiXCR from the multiplex PCR reads. The top ten clones hold approximately 15% of a sample with under 250,000 distinct CDR3 sequences, roughly 21% of them seen once. The specimen was peripheral blood mononuclear cells (PBMCs), collected at new diagnosis, from a patient treated with antithyroid drugs. The receptors derive from a female donor with Graves disease. Each CDR3 is given with its conserved first and last residue. A D gene is named only where the DNA matches it firmly. For some rows the clone size is stated as once, few or many, or as a class when expanded; others skip it.

>TRBJ1-5|many|TRBV20-1|.
TGCAGTGCTTCTGGCCCCGTTGGCAATCAGCCCCAGCATTTT
CSASGPVGNQPQHF
>TRBJ2-7|many|TRBV7-8|.
TGTGCCAGCAGCTTCCGCGGGAAGAACGAGCAGTACTTC
CASSFRGKNEQYF
>TRBJ2-7|many|TRBV20-1|.
TGCCGAGAGGGCAGGATATGGCTGTGGCAGTACTTC
CREGRIWLWQYF
>TRBJ2-2|.|TRBV24-1|.
TGTGCCACCAGTGATTCCGCTGGGGAAAACACCGGGGAGCTGTTTTTT
CATSDSAGENTGELFF
>TRBJ2-7|many|TRBV12-3/TRBV12-4|.
TGTGCCAGCAGCTTAACCCAGGGCTCCTACGAGCAGTACTTC
CASSLTQGSYEQYF
>TRBJ2-3|.|TRBV11-3|TRBD1
TGTGCCAGCAGCTTGTTACCGGGACAGGGTGGGAGCACAGATACGCAGTATTTT
CASSLLPGQGGSTDTQYF
>TRBJ2-1|many|TRBV24-1|TRBD2
TGTGCCACCAGTGATTTGCGGGGGGGAAGAGACAATGAGCAGTTCTTC
CATSDLRGGRDNEQFF
>TRBJ2-1|many|TRBV20-1|TRBD1
TGCAGTGCTCCACGGGGAACAGGGGCGACCGGTTGGGGCAATGAGCAGTTCTTC
CSAPRGTGATGWGNEQFF
>TRBJ2-1|many|TRBV28|TRBD2
TGTGCCAGCAGTTTATTACCAGGAGCGGGGGGCTACAATGAGCAGTTCTTC
CASSLLPGAGGYNEQFF
>TRBJ1-1|many|TRBV4-3|.
TGCGCCAGCAGCCGCATGGGGGGCAAGACTGAAGCTTTCTTT
CASSRMGGKTEAFF
>TRBJ1-2|.|TRBV10-3|TRBD1
TGTGCCATCAGTGCGACGACAGGGGTGGGGAATGGCTACACCTTC
CAISATTGVGNGYTF
>TRBJ1-1|many|TRBV7-2|TRBD1
TGTGCCAGCAGCTTAGCCCAGGGGGGGACTGAAGCTTTCTTT
CASSLAQGGTEAFF
>TRBJ2-3|few|TRBV5-4|TRBD2
TGTGCCAGCAGCCCACAGTGGACTAGCGGGCCGGTAGATACGCAGTATTTT
CASSPQWTSGPVDTQYF
>TRBJ1-3|many|TRBV24-1|.
TGTGCCACCAGTGATGGCCGAAGCGGGGTCGGAAACACCATATATTTT
CATSDGRSGVGNTIYF
>TRBJ1-1|.|TRBV7-9|TRBD1
TGTGCCAGCAGCTTACCAACAGGGGGCACTGAAGCTTTCTTT
CASSLPTGGTEAFF
>TRBJ1-1|many|TRBV6-2/TRBV6-3|.
TGTGCCAGCAGCTCCTACAGGGCTGAAGCTTTCTTT
CASSSYRAEAFF
>TRBJ2-7|.|TRBV28|.
TGTGCCAGCAGTCTCGGAGGGACCCACGAGCAGTACTTC
CASSLGGTHEQYF
>TRBJ1-1|.|TRBV29-1|TRBD1
TGCAGCGTTGACAGGGGGCTAGAACACACTGAAGCTTTCTTT
CSVDRGLEHTEAFF
>TRBJ2-3|many|TRBV28|TRBD2
TGTGCCAGCAGGGGGGCCCTAGCGGGGGTTACGCAGTATTTT
CASRGALAGVTQYF
>TRBJ2-1|few|TRBV19|.
TGTGCCAGTAGTATGGCGGTGAGCTCCTACAATGAGCAGTTCTTC
CASSMAVSSYNEQFF
>TRBJ2-7|many|TRBV2|.
TGTGCCAGCAGTCCACTCACGGTGACCTACGAGCAGTACTTC
CASSPLTVTYEQYF
>TRBJ1-4|.|TRBV7-9|.
TGTGCCAGCAGCTTCGGCAGGGGCGATGAAAAACTGTTTTTT
CASSFGRGDEKLFF
>TRBJ2-6|many|TRBV6-5|.
TGTGCCAGCAGTTATCATACTGGGGCCAACGTCCTGACTTTC
CASSYHTGANVLTF
>TRBJ2-1|few|TRBV6-1|.
TGTGCCAGCAGCCTCGAGGGGGGCCCCTACAATGAGCAGTTCTTC
CASSLEGGPYNEQFF
>TRBJ2-1|many|TRBV5-1|TRBD2
TGCGCCAGCAGCTTGTTGGGGACTACGAATGAGCAGTTCTTC
CASSLLGTTNEQFF
>TRBJ2-3|.|TRBV5-1|TRBD2
TGCGCCAGCAGCTTGGGGCTAGCGGGAGTAGTAGATACGCAGTATTTT
CASSLGLAGVVDTQYF
>TRBJ2-5|.|TRBV2|TRBD1
TGTGCCAGCAGATACACGACAGGGGCCGGGGAGACCCAGTACTTC
CASRYTTGAGETQYF
>TRBJ1-4|few|TRBV20-1|.
TGCAGTGCTAGAGATCGCAGGGGAGGGGAAAAACTGTTTTTT
CSARDRRGGEKLFF
>TRBJ2-5|many|TRBV7-9|TRBD1
TGTGCCAGCAGCTTAGCGACAGGGGCGTCGGAGACCCAGTACTTC
CASSLATGASETQYF
>TRBJ1-1|.|TRBV12-5|TRBD1
TGTGCTAGTGATTTGGGCACAGGGGGAAGTAATGAAGCTTTCTTT
CASDLGTGGSNEAFF
>TRBJ1-2|many|TRBV5-5|.
TGTGCCAGCAGTCAAGGCGGAAACTATGGCTACACCTTC
CASSQGGNYGYTF
>TRBJ2-7|many|TRBV6-1|.
TGTGCCAGCGGAACAGGCATCTACGAGCAGTACTTC
CASGTGIYEQYF
>TRBJ1-5|many|TRBV30|.
TGTGCCTGGAGTGGGGGTCCGGTGGCCCAGCATTTT
CAWSGGPVAQHF
>TRBJ1-6|few|TRBV14|.
TGTGCCAGCAGCCAAGATCCTAGGGGCTTCTCTAATTCACCCCTCCACTTT
CASSQDPRGFSNSPLHF
>TRBJ1-2|.|TRBV9|.
TGTGCCAGCAGCGTAGGGACACCGGGCTCATATGGCTACACCTTC
CASSVGTPGSYGYTF
>TRBJ2-1|few|TRBV5-1|TRBD2
TGCGCCAGCAGCTGGGGGGCTAGCGGGGGCTACAATGAGCAGTTCTTC
CASSWGASGGYNEQFF
>TRBJ1-5|many|TRBV12-3/TRBV12-4|TRBD1
TGTGCCAGCAGTTTTACAGGGGGCGGACAGCCCCAGCATTTT
CASSFTGGGQPQHF
>TRBJ2-1|many|TRBV4-3|.
TGCGCCAGCAGCCGGGGGGAAGGGGTTGAGCAGTTCTTC
CASSRGEGVEQFF
>TRBJ2-7|many|TRBV5-1|.
TGCGCCAGCAGCTTCCAGGGTTACCACGAGCAGTACTTC
CASSFQGYHEQYF
>TRBJ2-1|many|TRBV11-2|TRBD1
TGTGCCAGCAGCACCTTCCGGGACAGGGGGTACAATGAGCAGTTCTTC
CASSTFRDRGYNEQFF
>TRBJ2-4|many|TRBV20-1|.
TGCAGTGCACTGGAGGATTTCGAAAACATTCAGTACTTC
CSALEDFENIQYF
>TRBJ1-2|few|TRBV12-3/TRBV12-4|.
TGTGCCAGCAGTTTTCGGAGTTATAGCTATGGCTACACCTTC
CASSFRSYSYGYTF
>TRBJ1-2|.|TRBV12-3/TRBV12-4|TRBD1
TGTGCCAGCACCGGGACAGGGGGCACCTTAATTTATGGCTACACCTTC
CASTGTGGTLIYGYTF
>TRBJ2-7|many|TRBV11-3|.
TGTGCCAGCAGCCCCCGGTCAGCTGAAAACTACGAGCAGTACTTC
CASSPRSAENYEQYF
>TRBJ2-1|many|TRBV2|.
TGTGCCTGCTCAACCCGGAGGAACAATGAGCAGTTCTTC
CACSTRRNNEQFF
>TRBJ2-7|.|TRBV6-1|.
TGTGCCAGCAGCGACAGAGCCTACGAGCAGTACTTC
CASSDRAYEQYF
>TRBJ2-7|many|TRBV7-2|.
TGTGCCAGCAGCTTGAAAATCCCCCACGAGCAGTACTTC
CASSLKIPHEQYF
>TRBJ2-5|many|TRBV20-1|.
TGCAGTGCTAGAGATCGAGTTTCACGCGGGGAGACCCAGTACTTC
CSARDRVSRGETQYF
>TRBJ2-1|many|TRBV7-6|TRBD1
TGTGCCAGCAGCTTAGCTACAGGGGGCTTTTCGGATGAGCAGTTCTTC
CASSLATGGFSDEQFF
>TRBJ2-5|.|TRBV7-2|TRBD2
TGTGCCAGCAAAATTGTAGCAGGGAGGGGAGAGACCCAGTACTTC
CASKIVAGRGETQYF
>TRBJ1-2|.|TRBV7-9|TRBD1
TGTGCCAGCAGTTCGGGACAGTACTATGGCTACACCTTC
CASSSGQYYGYTF